The present T cell receptor beta chain was sequenced within a study of cytomegalovirus exposure and HLA in healthy donors (dated by TCRdb to the late 2010s). Turning to the overall study: According to an earlier analysis of 587 of the donors, roughly 180 million T cells yielded 90 million to 130 million unique TCR beta sequences and 276 Gb of sequence data. Approximately 310 gigabases of sequencing data and approximately 93 million unique TCR sequences were included in an early release covering about 700 HLA-typed donors. Of the 300 to 450 genotyped donors, approximately 83% fell in the genetic ancestry cluster associated with self-reported Caucasian donors. The study aimed to test whether cataloging public T cell receptors could reveal signatures of past pathogen exposure. The T cell repertoires of under 750 subjects were profiled by immunosequencing and related to cytomegalovirus serostatus. In addition to the first cohort of 650 to 750 subjects, a separate validation cohort of under 150 different subjects was used. To predict cytomegalovirus infection status, the study combined high-throughput TCR immunosequencing, statistical association of individual TCRs with disease status, and machine learning. A later analysis re-examined previously published TCR beta repertoires from more than 600 donors and added high-resolution HLA genotyping to investigate patterns of TCR occurrence. Rather than drawing on any new phenotypic data, the later analysis identified candidate immune exposures from TCR beta sequences and the way those sequences occurred across donors. An earlier analysis of around 640 of the donors used high-throughput TCR beta sequencing to judge whether each TCR beta V gene segment behaved as functional or pseudogenic. Donor age, sex, ethnicity and CMV serostatus were compiled alongside the repertoire data. A later genetic analysis took genome-wide SNP genotypes for about three fifths of the roughly 670 donors and used that subset as a discovery cohort. All discovery cohort repertoires had been generated using a single sequencing platform. Both class I and class II loci were covered by HLA typing, at four-digit resolution. The number of donors typed differed by locus, with about 629-640 for A, B, C, DRB1 and DQB1, about 500 for DQA1, 600 to 610 for DPA1, and around 430 for DPB1. A few DR-DQ haplotypes were handled as single units for association and clustering because linkage in the cohort was strong. Among 398 genotyped donors of the cohort, an average of about 240,000 unique TCR beta nucleotide sequences were sequenced per donor, 15% to 20% of them non-productive.

Comment on this clone: No cognate antigen has been identified for it. It has no much larger one-base neighbor in the sample; base qualities were not kept.

The library was built by means of the immunoSEQ multiplex PCR assay. For the multiplex PCR, a mixture combining 60 forward primers for TCR Vbeta segments and 13 reverse primers for TCR Jbeta segments was used. A multiplex PCR assay on genomic DNA amplified the CDR3 region of rearranged TCR beta genes. The Illumina HiSeq System was used to sequence the amplified TCR beta libraries as 87-base-pair reads. The authors' analysis ran thus. A later analysis tallied around 80 million unique TCR beta chains across the 600 to 700 repertoires, and about 12 million of those chains were shared by two or more donors. To remove PCR and sequencing errors, raw reads were error-corrected and collapsed into unique sequences using a nearest-neighbor algorithm that merged closely related sequences. To assign V, D and J gene segments, CDR3 sequences were aligned to IMGT reference sequences. For a sequence to be retained, a match of at least six nucleotides to both a V gene segment and a J gene segment was required. Rearrangements were called productive when the CDR3 lacked stop codons and stayed in frame with V and J; all others were non-productive. CDR3 was defined by IMGT convention, running from the second conserved V-encoded cysteine to the conserved J-encoded phenylalanine. The earlier analysis of a few hundred of the donors excluded any sequence lacking an unambiguous match to a single V gene segment. In an earlier analysis of several hundred of the donors, V segments were called functional above 56.7% productive rearrangements and were called segregating when the between-donor standard deviation exceeded 5%. A statistical classification framework was built to diagnose cytomegalovirus status from the catalog of TCR beta chain sequences. V and J gene assignment, in a later analysis, came from comparing TCR nucleotide sequences with IMGT/GENE-DB human TR gene sequences. A later analysis assigned CDR3 sequences and most-parsimonious VDJ recombination scenarios with the TCRdist pipeline. A later analysis defined each TCR beta chain by its CDR3 amino acid sequence plus V-gene family, and excluded reads lacking a unique V-gene family. To address suspected cross-contamination and a sequencing artifact, a later analysis removed around 590 highly shared, low-generation-probability nucleotide sequences. In a later analysis, a clonal expansion index was calculated for each public chain from normalized within-repertoire ranks of inferred template counts. A later analysis computed generation probabilities with a VDJ recombination model fitted to out-of-frame rearrangements, and checked the results against IGoR. In a later analysis, TCR-TCR, TCR-HLA and TCR-CMV co-occurrence was scored with hypergeometric tests, and a repertoire-size bias correction was applied to TCR pairs. To estimate false discovery rates, a later analysis permuted the HLA or CMV assignments 20 times. In a later analysis, co-occurring TCRs were grouped using DBSCAN, with TCRdist sequence similarity added in when clustering inside HLA-allele-positive subsets. For co-occurrence clustering, repertoires with fewer than 30,000 or more than 120,000 public chains were excluded, along with five or six repertoires with anomalous nucleotide sharing. Drawn from immuneACCESS, this table holds only the in-frame rearrangements with V and J called that TCRdb kept. Clones are partly lost; checked studies trace under half to an unresolved V gene and leave the rest unexplained. Clone size and V and J calls were adopted from that table, with D and trimming inferred from the DNA. The sample table shows approximately 110,000 clones, and 79% are seen once. The ten biggest clones cover just under 3% of the sample.

General findings and caveats noted by the study authors: Most TCR sequences were observed very rarely across donors, whereas some public TCRs were present in many individuals. Broadly in line with IMGT annotations, most TCR beta V segments showed up in productive rearrangements about 87% or about 30% of the time in an earlier analysis of 587 of the donors. A further reported finding was that TCR beta sequences accurately predicted the HLA-A and HLA-B alleles for most subjects in the first cohort. Because counts were too low, fewer than 20 rarely observed V segments, including chromosome 9 orphons, were excluded from the earlier analysis of some 540 of the donors. Assigning TCR associations to individual alleles was difficult when HLA alleles, especially DR and DQ, strongly co-occurred. Because HLA typing was missing for some donors at each locus, association tests included only the typed subset. A cluster of highly shared sequence variants was judged likely to be a technical artifact of the sequencing pipeline. It was suggested by the authors that the approach could potentially be generalized to other disease states and immunological phenotypes. Sequencing depth was assumed to be roughly uniform across donors in the presence/absence analyses, though that assumption may not hold. In a later analysis, the rate of TCR association differed among HLA loci, with DRB1 alleles having the most associated TCRs and HLA-C alleles having the fewest. Linkage disequilibrium might explain the correlated functional status among segregating V segments, but an unknown experimental factor could not be ruled out. Only TCR beta chains were sequenced in this cohort, and the absence of alpha or paired-chain data limited detectable features. The classifier was reported to diagnose cytomegalovirus status with high specificity and sensitivity in both the original cohort and the validation cohort. Some IMGT-functional V segments, including TRBV6-2 and TRBV6-3, could not be told apart with the 87-base-pair reads, so those segments were excluded. In a later analysis, most CMV-associated TCR beta chains were found to appear HLA-restricted, with HLA associations seemingly driven largely by CMV exposure. The study listed approximately 150 TCR beta chains as associated with cytomegalovirus. Specific HLA alleles were associated with 15,000 to 20,000 TCR beta sequences at a false discovery rate of 0.05 in a later analysis. In a later analysis, HLA-associated TCR beta chains showed more clonal expansion and lower generation probabilities than non-associated chains that were equally common. According to a later genetic analysis, donors in an Asian-associated ancestry cluster had fewer N-insertions in productive TCRs than the approximately 630-donor mean. In vitro tests confirmed that a few of the cytomegalovirus-associated TCR beta chains recognize cytomegalovirus antigens. The only immune exposure information available for the cohort was CMV serostatus. A later analysis reported that several top co-occurrence clusters appeared linked to parvovirus B19, influenza, CMV and Epstein-Barr virus. A later genetic analysis associated a missense DCLRE1C variant with V-gene and J-gene trimming of TCR beta chains, and an independent cohort replicated the association.

Reading the germline V gene gives CDR1 SGHDT and CDR2 YYEEEE. The CDR3 holds 17 amino acids from the cysteine to the phenylalanine. The DNA shown is the 51-base CDR3, in frame from base 1. Trimming takes 4 bases off V and 0 bases off J; junction bases not matched to a gene: 9. The cohort was made up of roughly 670 healthy bone marrow donors. All cohort members were sampled while nominally healthy, although unrecorded immune exposures were likely present. The donor tested CMV seropositive and was one of the 289 seropositive cohort members. Each donor provided a peripheral blood sample, and peripheral blood mononuclear cells were used for TCR beta sequencing. The Qiagen DNeasy Blood Extraction Kit was used to extract genomic DNA from the blood cell samples.

The material sequenced was PBMCs. The TCR sequence derives from a young woman in good health and CMV-seropositive. The chain links TRBV5-6 with TRBJ2-1; TRBD2 fits 8 bases in the junction. CDR3 protein: CASSKERLATSYNEQFF. At the DNA level, the sequence is TGTGCCAGCAGCAAAGAACGACTAGCGACCTCCTACAATGAGCAGTTCTTC.